The 9 T cell receptor beta chains in this list originate from one sample, sequenced in a study of T cell repertoires in cytomegalovirus infection. Antigen specificity for these receptors is unknown. MiXCR, applied by TCRdb to the reads, yields one record per CDR3 protein. The table includes over 45,000 distinct CDR3 sequences, about a fifth detected once. The specimen comprised CD8+ T cells from cultured PBMCs, sampled from culture after CMV antigen stimulation. The receptor set was obtained from a human donor in good health (CMV status not recorded). Some clones in this sample may be carry-over from other donors' samples.

This clonotype came up a few times. The chain recombines TRBV12-3 or TRBV12-4 with TRBJ1-1; D not certain. Trimming removed 3 bases from V and 7 bases from J, with 9 bases in between. This CDR3 region has 12 residues. DNA for the CDR3: TGTGCCAGCAGTTTCCCGTATGGTGAAGCTTTCTTT. It yields the protein CASSFPYGEAFF.

The V and J genes are TRBV7-6 and TRBJ1-1; 11 positions agree with TRBD1. The length of the CDR3 is 16 residues. Looked up from germline, CDR1 is SGHVS and CDR2 is FNYEAQ. After removal of 3 bases from V and 4 bases from J, the junction contained 7 bases not matched to a gene. The CDR3, as DNA: TGTGCCAGCAGCTTTCACCCGGGACAGGGGGTCACTGAAGCTTTCTTT. Translation: CASSFHPGQGVTEAFF.

In its sample, this clonotype was seen a few times. This chain links TRBV11-2 with TRBJ1-1; no reliable D call. Germline V lookup: CDR1 SGHAT, CDR2 FQNNGV. Trimming shortened V by 3 bases and J by 0 bases, and 11 bases separated the two germline ends. The CDR3 totals 15 residues. This chain's CDR3 is CASSFSPGMNTEAFF. Here the CDR3 DNA reads TGTGCCAGCAGCTTCAGTCCAGGAATGAACACTGAAGCTTTCTTT.

The rearrangement joins TRBV7-8 to TRBJ2-5, with D hard to call. The CDR3 totals 13 residues. Trimming removed 7 bases at V and 4 bases at J, with 13 bases between. CDR1 is SGHVS and CDR2 is FQNEAQ in the germline V gene. CDR3 amino acids: CASTPRGRETQYF. CDR3 nucleotides: TGTGCCAGCACCCCTCGAGGCCGAGAGACCCAGTACTTC.

This clonotype has just a few counts. The chain couples TRBV7-2 to TRBJ2-5; TRBD1 might be the D (6 bases). This CDR3 is 14 amino acids long. The germline V gene encodes CDR1 SGHTA and CDR2 FQGNSA. V lost 0 bases and J lost 5, with 10 bases in between. CDR3 in amino acids: CASSLAGQMETQYF. The CDR3 DNA sequence: TGTGCCAGCAGCTTAGCCGGACAGATGGAGACCCAGTACTTC.

The genes are TRBV7-2 and TRBJ2-3, with D perhaps assigned TRBD1 or TRBD2 (5 bases each). V was clipped by 5 bases and J by 5 bases, with 14 bases between them. In germline, CDR1 is SGHTA, CDR2 FQGNSA. The CDR3 is 14 residues long. CDR3 loop: CASSAEGIIDTQYF. DNA of the CDR3: TGTGCCAGCAGCGCCGAGGGGATAATAGATACGCAGTATTTT.

The chain joins TRBV6-5 to TRBJ1-6, with TRBD1 matching 8 bases. Germline CDR1 is MNHEY and CDR2 is SVGAGI. The CDR3 runs to 13 residues. With V trimmed by 6 bases and J by 8 bases, 3 bases remained unmatched. CDR3 loop: CASRYRGYSPLHF. CDR3 nucleotide sequence: TGTGCCAGCAGATACAGGGGGTATTCACCCCTCCACTTT.

Only a few counts were recorded for this clonotype. J is TRBJ2-7 and V is TRBV7-9, with 9 positions matching TRBD2. The germline CDR1 and CDR2 sequences are SEHNR and FQNEAQ (reference sequence). V lost 3 bases to trimming and J lost 7 bases; unmatched junction nucleotides: 7. CDR3 size: 14 residues. The CDR3 nucleotides are TGTGCCAGCAGCTTCGTAGCGGGAGCATGGGAGCAGTACTTC. The encoded protein is CASSFVAGAWEQYF.

The chain is built from TRBV14 and TRBJ2-1; no reliable D call. Germline V gene sequence: CDR1 SGHDN, CDR2 FVKESK. CDR3 length: 15 residues. V was trimmed by 5 bases and J by 0 bases, leaving 11 bases between them. CDR3 amino acids: CASSRRSGSYNEQFF. The CDR3 coding sequence is TGTGCCAGCAGCAGACGTTCGGGCTCCTACAATGAGCAGTTCTTC.